This T cell receptor beta chain was sequenced during a study of T-cell memory formation after mild COVID-19. Study context: Largely donor-specific sequence clusters came from two donors.

This clonotype has more than one count but fewer than ten. As yet, its antigen is unknown. Regarding the study as a whole: Chiefly within CM and EM were the contracting CD4+ clones; CD8+ ones were within EMRA. Some clones that responded were present in memory (sampled pre-infection), which suggests cross-reactive memory joined. Whether second-wave clones peaking at day 37 were SARS-CoV-2 specific went unconfirmed.

The ends lost 6 bases at V and 6 bases at J; junction bases unmatched: 11. The CDR3 totals 15 residues. One entry per CDR3 protein, called by TCRdb with MiXCR from the 5' RACE reads. In the table there are about 560,000 distinct CDR3 sequences, roughly 17% of which are singletons. Material: PBMCs or a T cell subset sorted from them (not recorded which). The chain recombines TRBV12-3 or TRBV12-4 with TRBJ1-2, with TRBD1 matching 9 bases. This receptor was taken from an adult woman who had mild COVID-19 (a few samples of this study predate the infection). Cell type and time point are not known. CDR3 loop: CASSATGTGINGYTF. CDR3 nucleotide sequence: TGTGCCAGCAGCGCTACCGGGACAGGGATCAATGGCTACACCTTC.